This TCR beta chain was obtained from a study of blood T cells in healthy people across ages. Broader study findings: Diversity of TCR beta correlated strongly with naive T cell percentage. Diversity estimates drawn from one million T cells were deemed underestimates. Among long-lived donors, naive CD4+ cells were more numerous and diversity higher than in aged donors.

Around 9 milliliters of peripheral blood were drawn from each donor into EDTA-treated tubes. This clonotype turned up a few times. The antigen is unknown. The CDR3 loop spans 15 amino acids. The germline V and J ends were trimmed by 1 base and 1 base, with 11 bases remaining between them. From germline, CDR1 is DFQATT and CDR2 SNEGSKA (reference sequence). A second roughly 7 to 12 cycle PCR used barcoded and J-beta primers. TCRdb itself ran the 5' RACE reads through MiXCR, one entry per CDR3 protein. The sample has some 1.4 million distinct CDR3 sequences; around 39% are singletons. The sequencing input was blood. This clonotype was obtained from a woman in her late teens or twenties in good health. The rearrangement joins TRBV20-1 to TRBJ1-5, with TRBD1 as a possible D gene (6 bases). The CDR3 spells CSARARGGSNQPQHF. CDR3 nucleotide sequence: TGCAGTGCTAGAGCCAGGGGTGGGAGCAATCAGCCCCAGCATTTT.